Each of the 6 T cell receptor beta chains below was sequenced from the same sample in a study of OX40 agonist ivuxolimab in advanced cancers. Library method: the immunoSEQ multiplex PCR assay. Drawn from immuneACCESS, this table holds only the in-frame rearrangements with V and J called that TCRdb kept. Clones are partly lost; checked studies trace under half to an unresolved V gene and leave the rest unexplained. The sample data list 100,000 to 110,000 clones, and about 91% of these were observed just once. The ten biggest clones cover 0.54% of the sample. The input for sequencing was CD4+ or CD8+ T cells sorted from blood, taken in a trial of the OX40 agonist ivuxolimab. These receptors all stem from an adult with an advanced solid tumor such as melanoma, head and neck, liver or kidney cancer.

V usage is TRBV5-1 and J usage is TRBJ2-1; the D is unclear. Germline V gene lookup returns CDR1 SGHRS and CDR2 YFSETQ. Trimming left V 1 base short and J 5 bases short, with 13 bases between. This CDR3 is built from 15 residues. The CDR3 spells CASSLRSVANNEQFF. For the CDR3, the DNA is TGCGCCAGCAGCTTGCGGTCGGTCGCGAACAATGAGCAGTTCTTC.

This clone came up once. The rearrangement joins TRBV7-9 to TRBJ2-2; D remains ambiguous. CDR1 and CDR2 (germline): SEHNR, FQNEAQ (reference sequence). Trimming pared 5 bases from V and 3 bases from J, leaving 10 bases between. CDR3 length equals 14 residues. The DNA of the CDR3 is TGTGCCAGCAGCCTCACCAGAGACACCGGGGAGCTGTTTTTT. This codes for CASSLTRDTGELFF.

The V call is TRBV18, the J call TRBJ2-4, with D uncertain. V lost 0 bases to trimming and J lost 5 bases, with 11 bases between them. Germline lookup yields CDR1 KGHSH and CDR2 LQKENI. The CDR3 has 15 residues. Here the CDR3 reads CASSPPTGGENIQYF. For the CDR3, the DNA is TGTGCCAGCTCACCACCGACGGGCGGCGAAAACATTCAGTACTTC.

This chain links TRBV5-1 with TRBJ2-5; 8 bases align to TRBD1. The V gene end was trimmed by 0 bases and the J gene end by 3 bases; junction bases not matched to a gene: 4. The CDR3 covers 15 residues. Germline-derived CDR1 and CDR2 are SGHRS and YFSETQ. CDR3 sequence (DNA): TGCGCCAGCAGCTTGGGTGGGACAGGTGAAGAGACCCAGTACTTC. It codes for CASSLGGTGEETQYF.

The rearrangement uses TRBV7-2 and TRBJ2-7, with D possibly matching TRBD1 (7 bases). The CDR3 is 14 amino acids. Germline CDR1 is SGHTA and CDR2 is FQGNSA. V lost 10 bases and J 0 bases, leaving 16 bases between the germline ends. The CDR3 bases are TGTGCCACCGGCGGGGACAGCGTCTCCTACGAGCAGTACTTC. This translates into CATGGDSVSYEQYF.

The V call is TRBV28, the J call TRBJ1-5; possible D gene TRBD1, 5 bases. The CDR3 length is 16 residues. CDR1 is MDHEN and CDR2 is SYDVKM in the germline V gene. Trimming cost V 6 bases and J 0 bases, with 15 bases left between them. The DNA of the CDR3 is TGTGCCAGCAGACTCAGGGCTTATTATAGCAATCAGCCCCAGCATTTT. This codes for CASRLRAYYSNQPQHF.